The next 21 T cell receptor beta chains were all read from a single sample in a study of T cells in Graves' hyperthyroidism and ophthalmopathy. The investigators amplified TCR beta CDR3 regions from RNA transcripts. HTBI primers were used for first-round RT-PCR of the TCR CDR3. Via MiXCR, TCRdb re-called the multiplex PCR reads, giving one row per CDR3 protein. This sample yields approximately 510,000 distinct CDR3 sequences, of which over 35% are seen a single time; around 47% belongs to the top ten. Sequenced material: peripheral blood or thyroid tissue (not recorded which). The source of these receptors is an adult woman with Graves' disease, either hyperthyroidism or ophthalmopathy (not recorded which).

This clonotype was counted many times. The rearrangement joins TRBV14 to TRBJ1-5, with D perhaps matching TRBD1 (6 bases). This CDR3 comprises 13 residues. V was pared by 1 base and J by 9 bases, with 10 bases between. The germline gives CDR1 SGHDN, CDR2 FVKESK. The CDR3 spells CASSQVIRGPQHF. Here the CDR3 DNA reads TGTGCCAGCAGCCAAGTAATCAGGGGGCCCCAGCATTTT.

This chain uses TRBV20-1 with TRBJ1-3, with a possible D match to TRBD1 (5 bases). Trimming removed 3 bases from V and 8 bases from J, with 14 bases in between. The CDR3 consists of 13 residues. The V gene's germline CDR1 is DFQATT and CDR2 SNEGSKA (reference sequence). CDR3 in amino acids: CSARQTPGDTIYF. CDR3 bases: TGCAGTGCTAGGCAGACACCGGGGGACACCATATATTTT.

This clonotype showed up many times. The chain is built from TRBV2 and TRBJ1-4, with D unresolved. The CDR3 covers 14 residues. CDR1 SNHLY and CDR2 FYNNEI come from the germline V gene. V was shortened by 6 bases and J by 8 bases, with 16 bases between the two germline ends. The CDR3 region has the DNA TGTGCCAGCAGAAGCGGCCCAAGCAAGGAAAAACTGTTTTTT. Residues: CASRSGPSKEKLFF.

The V gene is TRBV9, the J gene TRBJ2-7; 9 bases match TRBD1. Germline V gene sequence: CDR1 SGDLS, CDR2 YYNGEE. CDR3 length: 14 amino acids. V was pared by 4 bases and J by 4 bases, with 6 bases of the junction left unmatched. In DNA, the CDR3 is TGTGCCAGCAGCCCGGGACAGGGTATGTACGAGCAGTACTTC. This codes for CASSPGQGMYEQYF.

The rearrangement uses TRBV7-9 and TRBJ2-2; D uncertain. In germline, CDR1 is SEHNR, CDR2 FQNEAQ (reference sequence). V lost 7 bases and J 4 bases, leaving 7 bases between the germline ends. The CDR3 totals 12 residues. The CDR3 DNA sequence: TGTGCCAGCAAGAGCCTCACCGGGGAGCTGTTTTTT. Residues: CASKSLTGELFF.

This chain connects TRBV25-1 to TRBJ2-5; possible D gene TRBD2, 6 bases. V dropped 8 bases and J dropped 9 bases, with 25 bases sitting between them. Per the germline V gene, CDR1 is MGHDK and CDR2 is SYGVNS. This CDR3 has 15 residues. CDR3 amino acids: CASGGTSGGTGAQYF. The CDR3 DNA sequence: TGTGCCAGCGGAGGCACCAGCGGAGGGACGGGGGCCCAGTACTTC.

The chain combines TRBV5-5 with TRBJ2-3; weak D call: TRBD2 (6 bases). The CDR3 is 16 amino acids. The V gene's germline CDR1 is SGHKS and CDR2 YYEKEE (reference sequence). Trimming took off 0 bases at V and 0 bases at J, with 11 bases between the two ends. DNA of the CDR3: TGTGCCAGCAGCTTGGATTTAGCGGCTAGCACAGATACGCAGTATTTT. Protein product: CASSLDLAASTDTQYF.

The J gene is TRBJ2-2, the V gene TRBV7-2; 8 bases are a match to TRBD2. The germline gives CDR1 SGHTA, CDR2 FQGNSA. Germline trimming cut 5 bases from V and 6 bases from J; bases unmatched to any gene: 11. CDR3 size: 16 residues. The DNA for the CDR3 is TGTGCCAGCAGCCGAGGGAGCGGGAGTTTATCCGGGGAGCTGTTTTTT. It encodes CASSRGSGSLSGELFF.

This clonotype was seen many times. The V and J genes are TRBV29-1 and TRBJ1-2, with D possibly being TRBD1 (6 bases). Germline values: CDR1 SQVTM, CDR2 ANQGSEA. Trimming removed 5 bases from V and 8 bases from J, with 21 bases in between. The CDR3 is 14 amino acids. The CDR3 DNA is TGCAGCGTTCCCCCGTCGGACAGAAGTCACGGCTACACCTTC. The encoded protein is CSVPPSDRSHGYTF.

This clonotype appeared a few times. This chain joins TRBV11-2 and TRBJ1-4; 10 bases are shared with TRBD1. The CDR3 has 15 amino acids. Unmatched junction bases numbered 9, after V lost 6 bases and J lost 8 bases. Germline CDR1 and CDR2: SGHAT and FQNNGV. The CDR3 DNA is TGTGCCAGCAGACAATTAGGGACAGGGGACGAAAAACTGTTTTTT. This sequence encodes CASRQLGTGDEKLFF.

This clonotype was found many times. The rearrangement joins TRBV5-1 to TRBJ2-5, with D hard to call. The CDR3 contains 14 residues. In germline, CDR1 is SGHRS, CDR2 YFSETQ. V was clipped by 1 base and J by 5 bases, with 12 bases between them. CDR3 amino acids: CASSLISNTETQYF. The CDR3 DNA sequence: TGCGCCAGCAGCTTGATATCTAATACGGAGACCCAGTACTTC.

This clonotype appeared many times. V gene TRBV11-1 combines with J gene TRBJ2-5; 14 bases fit TRBD2. Germline lookup yields CDR1 SGHAT and CDR2 FQDESV (reference sequence). This CDR3 is built from 16 residues. V gave up 6 bases and J gave up 4 bases; unmatched junction bases: 7. CDR3 loop: CASRPGTSGRGETQYF. CDR3 DNA sequence: TGTGCCAGCAGACCTGGGACTAGCGGGAGAGGAGAGACCCAGTACTTC.

This chain joins TRBV7-9 and TRBJ1-2; D not certain. The V end lost 5 bases, the J end lost 10 bases, and 20 bases lay between the germline ends. The CDR3 extends over 14 amino acids. CDR1 is SEHNR, CDR2 FQNEAQ, per germline (reference sequence). Written as DNA, the CDR3 is TGTGCCAGCAGCCCTGAGGCTCGCCGAGGAGCCTACACCTTC. Its translation is CASSPEARRGAYTF.

The chain carries TRBV25-1 and TRBJ2-5; D is undetermined. Germline V gene sequence: CDR1 MGHDK, CDR2 SYGVNS. V was shortened by 5 bases and J by 2 bases, with 9 bases between the two germline ends. The CDR3 extends over 13 amino acids. DNA for the CDR3: TGTGCCAGCAGTTTTGGTCAGCAAGAGACCCAGTACTTC. Protein product: CASSFGQQETQYF.

This chain joins TRBV6-1 and TRBJ1-3; perhaps TRBD1 as D (5 bases). Germline V gene sequence: CDR1 MNHNS, CDR2 SASEGT. V gave up 6 bases and J gave up 3 bases, with 15 bases separating them. The CDR3 covers 15 residues. CDR3 nucleotide sequence: TGTGCCAGCAGAGGGTCGGGGGGGAGTGGAAACACCATATATTTT. Its translation: CASRGSGGSGNTIYF.

The chain employs TRBV18 and TRBJ2-7; D ambiguous. This CDR3 spans 14 amino acids. V lost 6 bases to trimming and J lost 2 bases, with 14 bases between them. Germline values: CDR1 KGHSH, CDR2 LQKENI. The CDR3 sequence is CASSQAQDPYEQYF. DNA for the CDR3: TGTGCCAGCTCCCAGGCTCAGGACCCCTACGAGCAGTACTTC.

This clonotype was seen many times. The chain carries TRBV7-9 and TRBJ1-1; a weak D match, TRBD1 (5 bases). Germline lookup yields CDR1 SEHNR and CDR2 FQNEAQ (reference sequence). This CDR3 spans 14 amino acids. With 5 bases removed from V and 1 base from J, the gap between germline ends came to 11 bases. CDR3 DNA: TGTGCCAGCAGCCCAGGGAGTCAGAACACTGAAGCTTTCTTT. This codes for CASSPGSQNTEAFF.

This clonotype has only a few counts. The CDR3 loop reads CSVGTGGYEQYF. The CDR3 DNA follows: TGCAGCGTTGGGACAGGGGGCTACGAGCAGTACTTC. The chain links TRBV29-1 to TRBJ2-7; 10 bases are a match to TRBD1. CDR3 length: 12 amino acids. The V gene's germline CDR1 is SQVTM and CDR2 ANQGSEA. Losses at the gene ends were 4 bases for V and 3 bases for J; bases not matched to a gene: 0.

The chain couples TRBV7-9 to TRBJ1-5; TRBD1 is a possible D gene (6 bases). CDR3 length: 18 residues. V gave up 5 bases and J gave up 1 base, with 21 bases separating them. In germline, CDR1 is SEHNR, CDR2 FQNEAQ (reference sequence). CDR3 bases: TGTGCCAGCAGCCCCGGGAAGACAGGCCGAGGGAGCAATCAGCCCCAGCATTTT. Protein: CASSPGKTGRGSNQPQHF.

The J gene is TRBJ2-7, the V gene TRBV20-1, with D possibly being TRBD1 (6 bases). Germline CDR1 DFQATT, CDR2 SNEGSKA (reference sequence). Trimming stripped 3 bases from V and 2 bases from J, with 14 bases between. The CDR3 consists of 14 residues. In DNA form, the CDR3 reads TGCAGTGCTAGTCGGACAGTGCCCCCCTACGAGCAGTACTTC. Its translation is CSASRTVPPYEQYF.

The V gene is TRBV7-8, the J gene TRBJ1-2; D is undetermined. Trimming took 2 bases from V and 3 from J, leaving 13 bases between them. In germline, CDR1 is SGHVS, CDR2 FQNEAQ. This CDR3 contains 15 residues. CDR3 sequence: CASSLSLGIHYGYTF. The CDR3 region has the DNA TGTGCCAGCAGCTTAAGTTTGGGCATACACTATGGCTACACCTTC.